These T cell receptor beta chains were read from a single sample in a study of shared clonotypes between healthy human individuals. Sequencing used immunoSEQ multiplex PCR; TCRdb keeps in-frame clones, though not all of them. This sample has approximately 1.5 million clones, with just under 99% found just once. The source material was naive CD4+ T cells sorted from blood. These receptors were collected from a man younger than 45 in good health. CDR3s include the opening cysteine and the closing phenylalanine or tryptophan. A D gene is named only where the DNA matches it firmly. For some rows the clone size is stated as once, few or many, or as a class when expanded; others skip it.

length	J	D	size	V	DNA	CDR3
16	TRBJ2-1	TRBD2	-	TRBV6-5	TGTGCCAGCAGTTCCCGTGGACTAGCGCTTCTCAATGAGCAGTTCTTC	CASSSRGLALLNEQFF
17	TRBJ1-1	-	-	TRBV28	TGTGCCAGCAGTCCACTCCTAGCTCCAGGGGAGGACACTGAAGCTTTCTTT	CASSPLLAPGEDTEAFF
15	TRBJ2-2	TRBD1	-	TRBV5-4	TGTGCCAGCACCTCGGGACAGGGGGCAGGCGGGGAGCTGTTTTTT	CASTSGQGAGGELFF
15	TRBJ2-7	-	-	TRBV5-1	TGCGCCAGCGCCCCAGGCCCCAACCCCACCTACGAGCAGTACTTC	CASAPGPNPTYEQYF
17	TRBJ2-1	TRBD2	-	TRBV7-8	TGTGCCAGCAGCCCGAGGACGACTAGCGGGATTTTGGATGAGCAGTTCTTC	CASSPRTTSGILDEQFF
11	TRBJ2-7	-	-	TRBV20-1	TGCAGTGCTAAAAACAATTACGAGCAGTACTTC	CSAKNNYEQYF
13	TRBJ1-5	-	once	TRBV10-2	TGCGCCAGCAGTGAGTCGACTCGGAGACCCCAGCATTTT	CASSESTRRPQHF
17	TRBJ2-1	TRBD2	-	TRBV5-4	TGTGCCAGCAGCTCAGACAGGACTAGCGGGAGGGACAATGAGCAGTTCTTC	CASSSDRTSGRDNEQFF
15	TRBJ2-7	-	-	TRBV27	TGTGCCAGCACTCGCATTGGAGGGATCTCCTACGAGCAGTACTTC	CASTRIGGISYEQYF
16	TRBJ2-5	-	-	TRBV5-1	TGCGCCAGCAGCTTGGCCGGGACCGGGGCCCAAGAGACCCAGTACTTC	CASSLAGTGAQETQYF
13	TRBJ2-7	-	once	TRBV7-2	TGTGCCAGCAGCTCGTCCGGGGGCTACGAGCAGTACTTC	CASSSSGGYEQYF
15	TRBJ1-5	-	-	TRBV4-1	TGCGCCAGCAGCCAAGTGGGTATTGGCAATCAGCCCCAGCATTTT	CASSQVGIGNQPQHF
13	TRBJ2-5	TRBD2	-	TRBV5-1	TGCGCCAGCAGCTTGGCCGGGGGGGGCCCCCAGTACTTC	CASSLAGGGPQYF
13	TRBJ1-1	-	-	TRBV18	TGTGCCAGCTCACCAGTTACGGCAATAGAAGCTTTCTTT	CASSPVTAIEAFF
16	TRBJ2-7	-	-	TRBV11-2	TGTGCCAGCAGTCCCGGTCCAGGACTTCTAATTTACGAGCAGTACTTC	CASSPGPGLLIYEQYF
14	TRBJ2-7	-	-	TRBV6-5	TGTGCCAGCAGTTACTCGAAGGTTGTCTACGAGCAGTACTTC	CASSYSKVVYEQYF
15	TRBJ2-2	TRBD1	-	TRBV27	TGTGCCAGCAGTGCCGGGACAGGGTTATCCGGGGAGCTGTTTTTT	CASSAGTGLSGELFF
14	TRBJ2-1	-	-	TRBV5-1	TGCGCCAGCAGCTCCCGGGCGGTTGACAATGAGCAGTTCTTC	CASSSRAVDNEQFF
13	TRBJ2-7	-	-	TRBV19	TGTGCCAGTAGTAATACGGGGTACTACGAGCAGTACTTC	CASSNTGYYEQYF
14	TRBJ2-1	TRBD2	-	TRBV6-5	TGTGCCAGCAGTCCCCCGACTAGCGGGAGTATTCTGTTCTTC	CASSPPTSGSILFF
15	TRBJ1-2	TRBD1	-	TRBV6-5	TGTGCCAGCAGCCAACGGACAGGGTTTTCTTACGGCTACACCTTC	CASSQRTGFSYGYTF
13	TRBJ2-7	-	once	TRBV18	TGTGCCAGCTCCTCCCCTGGGCGTTACGAGCAGTACTTC	CASSSPGRYEQYF
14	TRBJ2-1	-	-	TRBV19	TGTGCCAGTAGACCGGGACAGGGACTAGATGAGCAGTTCTTC	CASRPGQGLDEQFF
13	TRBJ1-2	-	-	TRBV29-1	TGCAGCGTTGAGCCCATATCTAACTATGGCTACACCTTC	CSVEPISNYGYTF
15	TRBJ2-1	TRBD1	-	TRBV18	TGTGCCAGCTCACCCGGACAGGGGACGTATAATGAGCAGTTCTTC	CASSPGQGTYNEQFF
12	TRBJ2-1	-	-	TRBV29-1	TGCAGCGTTCTATCCGTGCCGAATGAGCAGTTCTTC	CSVLSVPNEQFF
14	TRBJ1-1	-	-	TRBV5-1	TGCGCCAGCAGCTTGGGACGGAGAAGCACTGAAGCTTTCTTT	CASSLGRRSTEAFF
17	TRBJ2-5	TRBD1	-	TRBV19	TGTGCCAGTAGTATAGATAGGCCGACAGGGTCGGGAGAGACCCAGTACTTC	CASSIDRPTGSGETQYF
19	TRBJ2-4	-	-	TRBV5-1	TGCGCCAGCAGCTCGACGTCCCGACCCGGGCTAGCGAGTTTAAACATTCAGTACTTC	CASSSTSRPGLASLNIQYF
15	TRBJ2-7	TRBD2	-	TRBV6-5	TGTGCCAGCAGTTCTTCCAGCGGGGGAGACTACGAGCAGTACTTC	CASSSSSGGDYEQYF
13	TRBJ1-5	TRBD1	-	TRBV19	TGTGCCAGTAGTGGACAGGTCAATCAGCCCCAGCATTTT	CASSGQVNQPQHF
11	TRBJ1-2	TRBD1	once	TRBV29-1	TGCAGCGTTAACAGGGGGGATGGCTACACCTTC	CSVNRGDGYTF
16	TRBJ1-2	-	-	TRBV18	TGTGCCAGCTCACCGCGGGTCCAGCTACTTAACTATGGCTACACCTTC	CASSPRVQLLNYGYTF
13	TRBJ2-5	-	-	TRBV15	TGTGCCACCAGCAGAGGTGGCCAAGAGACCCAGTACTTC	CATSRGGQETQYF
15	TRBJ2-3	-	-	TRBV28	TGTGCCAGCACCCCAATAGCGGAGTCCACAGATACGCAGTATTTT	CASTPIAESTDTQYF
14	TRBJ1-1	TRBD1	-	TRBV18	TGTGCCAGCTCACCCGGACAGGGGATGGGTGAAGCTTTCTTT	CASSPGQGMGEAFF
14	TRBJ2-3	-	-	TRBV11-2	TGTGCCAGCCTTCGGGCGGGAAAAACAGATACGCAGTATTTT	CASLRAGKTDTQYF
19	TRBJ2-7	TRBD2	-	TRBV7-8	TGTGCCAGCAGCAGGACTAGCGGGAGCTCCAAGGCTAATTCCTACGAGCAGTACTTC	CASSRTSGSSKANSYEQYF
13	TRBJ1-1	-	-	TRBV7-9	TGTGCCAGCAGCTTGGGGGGGCTTACTGAAGCTTTCTTT	CASSLGGLTEAFF
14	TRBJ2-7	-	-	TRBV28	TGTGCCAGCAGTTTAATTAGGGTTAGGTACGAGCAGTACTTC	CASSLIRVRYEQYF
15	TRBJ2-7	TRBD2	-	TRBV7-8	TGTGCCAGCAGCTTAGGACTAGCTTTCGGCTACGAGCAGTACTTC	CASSLGLAFGYEQYF
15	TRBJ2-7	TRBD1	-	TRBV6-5	TGTGCCAGCAGTTACGGGGACAGGGCCGACTACGAGCAGTACTTC	CASSYGDRADYEQYF
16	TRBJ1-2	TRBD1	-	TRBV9	TGTGCCAGCAGCGTAAAAAAACAGGGGGGCAACTATGGCTACACCTTC	CASSVKKQGGNYGYTF
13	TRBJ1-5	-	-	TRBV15	TGTGCCACCAGCGGACGGTTCAATCAGCCCCAGCATTTT	CATSGRFNQPQHF
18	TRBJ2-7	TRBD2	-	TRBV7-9	TGTGCCAGCAGCTTATTTGGCAGAGGACTAGCGGGAGGGGACGAGCAGTACTTC	CASSLFGRGLAGGDEQYF
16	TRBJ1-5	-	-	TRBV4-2	TGTGCCAGCAGCCAGGTTACGGACGTTTTCAATCAGCCCCAGCATTTT	CASSQVTDVFNQPQHF
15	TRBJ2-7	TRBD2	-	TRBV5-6	TGTGCCAGCAGCCCCCCGTGGACTAGCATGGGCGAGCAGTACTTC	CASSPPWTSMGEQYF
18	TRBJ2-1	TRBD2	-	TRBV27	TGTGCCAGCAGTTTTTTATCTCCGGGACTAGCGGGAGGATATGAGCAGTTCTTC	CASSFLSPGLAGGYEQFF
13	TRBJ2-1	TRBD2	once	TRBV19	TGTGCCAGTAGCGGCGGGAGGGCCGATGAGCAGTTCTTC	CASSGGRADEQFF
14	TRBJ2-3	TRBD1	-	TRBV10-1	TGCGCCAGCAGGCACAGGGGGCCTACAGATACGCAGTATTTT	CASRHRGPTDTQYF
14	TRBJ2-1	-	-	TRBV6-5	TGTGCCAGCAGTAGGGACAACTCCTACAATGAGCAGTTCTTC	CASSRDNSYNEQFF
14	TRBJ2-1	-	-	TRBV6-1	TGTGCCAGCAGTGTGAGCGGTCCCTACAATGAGCAGTTCTTC	CASSVSGPYNEQFF
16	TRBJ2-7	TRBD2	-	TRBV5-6	TGTGCCAGCAGCTTCGTACTAGCGGGGTTGTCCTACGAGCAGTACTTC	CASSFVLAGLSYEQYF
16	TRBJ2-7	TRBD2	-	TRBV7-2	TGTGCCAGCAGTTTATTTAGCGGGTTCAGCTCCTACGAGCAGTACTTC	CASSLFSGFSSYEQYF
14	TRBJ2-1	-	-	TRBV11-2	TGTGCCAGCAGCTTCCGGGACCCCTACAATGAGCAGTTCTTC	CASSFRDPYNEQFF